These T cell receptor beta chains were read from a single sample in a study of tumour-infiltrating T cells in Burkitt lymphoma. This table comes from immunoSEQ multiplex PCR, and its TCRdb copy is limited to in-frame clones, with some not included. This sample yields thousands of clones, of which about 84% are seen a single time; more than 5.5% belongs to the top ten. Sequencing used tumor tissue. The receptors stem from a human donor with diffuse large B-cell lymphoma. CDR3s include the opening cysteine and the closing phenylalanine or tryptophan. A D gene is named only where the DNA matches it firmly. Clone sizes are given selectively: once, few, many, or a class where the clone is expanded.

j_call,clone_size,d_call,v_call,cdr3_nt,cdr3_aa
TRBJ2-2,-,-,TRBV5-6,TGTGCCAGCAGCTTGGTCCACAGGAACACCGGGGAGCTGTTTTTT,CASSLVHRNTGELFF
TRBJ2-3,-,-,TRBV27,TGTGCCAGCAGTGCCGAAATTGGGACAGATACGCAGTATTTT,CASSAEIGTDTQYF
TRBJ2-5,-,-,TRBV29-1,TGCAGCCACGGCAGGGGGGAAAGACAAGAGACCCAGTACTTC,CSHGRGERQETQYF
TRBJ1-4,few,-,TRBV7-6,TGTGCCAGCAGCTTAGTCGCTGTTAATGAAAAACTGTTTTTT,CASSLVAVNEKLFF
TRBJ2-1,-,TRBD2,TRBV5-1,TGCGCCAGCAGCTTAAGCGGGGGGGAGTTTGGTGAGCAGTTCTTC,CASSLSGGEFGEQFF
TRBJ2-2,-,TRBD1,TRBV29-1,TGCAGCGCCAACCGGGGACAGACCGGGGAGCTGTTTTTT,CSANRGQTGELFF
TRBJ1-1,-,-,TRBV19,TGTGCCAGTAGAGGGACATCGAACACTGAAGCTTTCTTT,CASRGTSNTEAFF
TRBJ2-7,-,-,TRBV5-1,TGCGCCAGCAGCTCAGGATCAGGTCGGGGAGGACCCTACGAGCAGTACTTC,CASSSGSGRGGPYEQYF
TRBJ1-2,large,-,TRBV29-1,TGCAGCGTTGACGGCCGGTACGGGGGGTACACCTTC,CSVDGRYGGYTF
TRBJ2-3,-,TRBD1,TRBV9,TGTGCCAGCAGCGTCCGGGACAGGCCCACAGATACGCAGTATTTT,CASSVRDRPTDTQYF
TRBJ2-1,-,-,TRBV9,TGTGCCAGCAGCGTAGAGAGGGAGCAGTTCTTC,CASSVEREQFF
TRBJ2-3,-,TRBD2,TRBV4-3,TGCGCCAGCAGCCAAGAGAGACTAGCTGTAGTTACGCAGTATTTT,CASSQERLAVVTQYF
TRBJ1-3,-,-,TRBV19,TGTGCCAGTAGTAAGGACAGACTCTCTGGAAACACCATATATTTT,CASSKDRLSGNTIYF
TRBJ1-1,-,-,TRBV30,TGTGCCTGGACGAAACCAGGGCTGAGGAACACTGAAGCTTTCTTT,CAWTKPGLRNTEAFF
TRBJ2-3,-,TRBD2,TRBV5-4,TGTGCCACCCATGGGGGGGAGTCTAGCACAGATACGCAGTATTTT,CATHGGESSTDTQYF
TRBJ2-7,-,TRBD1,TRBV4-2,TGTGCCAGCAGCCAGACAGGGGGCCGCGACGAGCAGTACTTC,CASSQTGGRDEQYF
TRBJ2-5,-,-,TRBV19,TGTGCCAGTAGTTCGAGCACCGGCTACTTCCGGACCCAGTACTTC,CASSSSTGYFRTQYF
TRBJ1-5,-,TRBD1,TRBV27,TGTGCCAGCAGTCCCCTGGGGACAGGGGGGAATCAGCCCCAGCATTTT,CASSPLGTGGNQPQHF
TRBJ2-3,-,TRBD1,TRBV7-9,TGTGCCAGCAGCTCTGGACAGGGAGGCACAGATACGCAGTATTTT,CASSSGQGGTDTQYF
TRBJ1-6,-,-,TRBV7-2,TGTGCCAGCAGCCGAACAGGAAATTCACCCCTCCACTTT,CASSRTGNSPLHF
TRBJ1-5,-,-,TRBV9,TGTGCCAGCAGCGTAGACGGTAATAGCAATCAGCCCCAGCATTTT,CASSVDGNSNQPQHF
TRBJ2-1,-,TRBD2,TRBV4-1,TGCGCCAGCAGCCAAGTTAGCGGGGGGGTAATCAATGAGCAGTTCTTC,CASSQVSGGVINEQFF
TRBJ1-1,once,-,TRBV6-5,TGTGCCAGCATCGGGGGGATGAACACTGAAGCTTTCTTT,CASIGGMNTEAFF
TRBJ2-1,-,TRBD2,TRBV10-3,TGTGCCATCAGTGAAACTAGCGGGGAGGAGCAGTTCTTC,CAISETSGEEQFF
TRBJ1-6,-,-,TRBV5-1,TGCGCCAGCAGAGACAGACCCAATTCACCCCTCCACTTT,CASRDRPNSPLHF
TRBJ1-1,few,-,TRBV5-1,TGCGCCAGCAGCTTGGCCGGCAGGGGAACTGAAGCTTTCTTT,CASSLAGRGTEAFF
TRBJ1-2,-,TRBD1,TRBV7-2,TGTGCCAGCAGCTTAGGGAACCTACAGGGGGCGGGTGGCTACACCTTC,CASSLGNLQGAGGYTF
TRBJ2-1,once,TRBD2,TRBV4-3,TGCGCCAGCAGCTCCGGGACTACCGCCTACAATGAGCAGTTCTTC,CASSSGTTAYNEQFF
TRBJ1-2,-,-,TRBV5-1,TGCGCCAGCAGACAATTACTGGGGGATGGCTACACCTTC,CASRQLLGDGYTF
TRBJ2-3,-,-,TRBV11-1,TGTGCCAGCAGCCCGGGTCCTGGGAACATAGATACGCAGTATTTT,CASSPGPGNIDTQYF
TRBJ2-5,-,-,TRBV14,TGTGCCAGCAGCCAAGGAGAGGTTTCGCTTGAGACCCAGTACTTC,CASSQGEVSLETQYF
TRBJ1-5,-,-,TRBV29-1,TGCAGCGTTAAGACAGTTAGCAATCAGCCCCAGCATTTT,CSVKTVSNQPQHF
TRBJ2-5,-,-,TRBV11-3,TGTGCCAGCAGCCCGGGACCGTGGGAGACCCAGTACTTC,CASSPGPWETQYF